This TCR beta chain was sequenced for a study of blood T cell repertoires in COVID-19. About the study: The origin of the acute and convalescent COVID-19 samples was the United States, Italy and Spain. T cells, B-cell-depleted T cells, or PBMCs provided the cDNA or gDNA that served as material.

The length of the CDR3 is 15 residues. Trimming at V came to 0 bases and at J to 4 bases, leaving 4 bases not matched to a gene. Germline assignment: CDR1 GTSNPN and CDR2 SVGIG (reference sequence). Per the original methods: Estimation of nucleated cell counts was performed using reference gene primer amplification. TCRdb's copy holds only in-frame clones and misses some; the assay was immunoSEQ multiplex PCR. That table furnishes V, J and clone size, whereas the DNA furnished D and trimming. Of fewer than 85,000 clones in the sample, 88% were seen once. This chain connects TRBV30 to TRBJ1-3; 9 bases map to TRBD1. The TCR sequence derives from a human donor in a cohort sampled during active COVID-19. Source material: peripheral blood. The CDR3 sequence is CAWSVGGTGGNTIYF. CDR3 coding DNA: TGTGCCTGGAGTGTAGGAGGGACAGGGGGAAACACCATATATTTT. Supplemented by reference TRBV30 and TRBJ1-3, the full variable domain reads SQTIHQWPATLVQPVGSPLSLECTVEGTSNPNLYWYRQAAGRGLQLLFYSVGIGQISSEVPQNLSASRPQDRQFILSSKKLLLSDSGFYLCAWSVGGTGGNTIYFGEGSWLTVV.